The T cell receptor beta chain under discussion was sequenced for a study of blood T cell repertoires in COVID-19. The overall study: PBMCs, B-cell-depleted T cells, or T cells were the source of the cDNA or gDNA that made up the material.

Produced via immunoSEQ multiplex PCR; TCRdb's table is partial and in-frame only. The data contain roughly 100,000 clones, approximately 84% of them singletons. Per germline, CDR1 LNHNV and CDR2 YYDKDF (reference sequence). V dropped 6 bases and J dropped 5; count of bases not matched to a gene: 9. CDR3 length: 16 amino acids. Sequencing was carried out using peripheral blood. The V gene is TRBV15, the J gene TRBJ1-4; TRBD1 matches at 10 bases. The receptor was isolated from a human donor in a cohort sampled during active COVID-19. CDR3 in amino acids: CATRSRDRGGNEKLFF. The CDR3 bases are TGTGCCACCAGGAGCCGGGACAGGGGCGGGAATGAAAAACTGTTTTTT.